One and the same sample provided the 18 T cell receptor beta chains below, sequenced in a study of T cell repertoires in cytomegalovirus infection. MiXCR, run by TCRdb on the reads, gives a single entry per CDR3 protein. The sample shows some 320,000 distinct CDR3 sequences, more than 9% of them seen only once. Specimen: PBMCs. Every receptor here comes from a human donor in good health (CMV status not recorded). Some clones in this sample may be carry-over from other donors' samples.

As for this clonotype: At one end the junction does not follow the germline gene, possibly because of a read error. This chain uses TRBV11-3 with TRBJ2-5; 7 positions match TRBD2. The CDR3 extends over 15 amino acids. Germline CDR1 is SGHNT and CDR2 is YENEEA. The CDR3 protein is CASSLGGGPVETQNF. The CDR3 DNA reads TGTGCCAGCAGCTTGGGGGGAGGGCCTGTAGAGACCCAGAACTTC.

This rearrangement joins TRBV20-1 to TRBJ2-7; D possibly corresponds to TRBD2 (6 bases). CDR1 and CDR2 from the germline V gene are DFQATT and SNEGSKA (reference sequence). The CDR3 totals 13 residues. V gave up 3 bases and J gave up 0 bases, with 9 bases separating them. CDR3 DNA sequence: TGCAGTGCTAGTTTCGGGGGCTCCTACGAGCAGTACTTC. It translates to CSASFGGSYEQYF.

This chain joins TRBV9 and TRBJ2-2; 9 bases map to TRBD2. Per the germline V gene, CDR1 is SGDLS and CDR2 is YYNGEE. Germline trimming cut 2 bases from V and 4 bases from J; bases unmatched to any gene: 6. The CDR3 consists of 16 residues. The CDR3: CASSVGTSSRTGELFF. DNA of the CDR3: TGTGCCAGCAGCGTCGGGACTAGCTCACGCACCGGGGAGCTGTTTTTT.

This sequence joins TRBV7-9 and TRBJ2-2; D remains unclear. V lost 6 bases, J lost 1 base, and 9 bases lay in between. Germline-derived CDR1 and CDR2 are SEHNR and FQNEAQ (reference sequence). This CDR3 is built from 14 residues. The CDR3 DNA is TGTGCCAGCAGTCACAGCGAGAACACCGGGGAGCTGTTTTTT. This gives the protein CASSHSENTGELFF. The full variable domain, in which reference TRBV7-9 and TRBJ2-2 provide the parts outside the CDR3, is DTGVSQNPRHKITKRGQNVTFRCDPISEHNRLYWYRQTLGQGPEFLTYFQNEAQLEKSRLLSDRFSAERPKGSFSTLEIQRTEQGDSAMYLCASSHSENTGELFFGEGSRLTVL.

This clonotype appeared many times. The rearrangement uses TRBV4-2 and TRBJ2-7; 8 bases line up with TRBD2. The V gene end was trimmed by 5 bases and the J gene end by 3 bases; junction bases not matched to a gene: 6. The CDR3 runs to 14 residues. The germline gives CDR1 LGHNA, CDR2 YNFKEQ. This CDR3 reads CASSLGLGGYEQYF. CDR3 DNA sequence: TGTGCCAGCAGCTTGGGACTAGGAGGCTACGAGCAGTACTTC.

This clonotype occurred a few times. The V call is TRBV7-4, the J call TRBJ1-4, with 9 bases that match TRBD1. The V segment lost 5 bases and the J segment 8 bases; nucleotides outside the gene matches: 12. The CDR3 covers 16 residues. From germline, CDR1 is SGHVT and CDR2 SQSDAQ. The CDR3 DNA reads TGTGCCAGCAGCATACCACTATTAGGACAGGGGGAAAAACTGTTTTTT. Translation gives CASSIPLLGQGEKLFF.

This clonotype appeared a few times. The genes are TRBV19 and TRBJ2-1; D possibly matches TRBD1 or TRBD2 (5 bases each). Germline lookup yields CDR1 LNHDA and CDR2 SQIVND (reference sequence). This CDR3 contains 14 residues. Trimming took 6 bases from V and 9 from J, leaving 18 bases between them. The chain's CDR3 is CASSLGSLGGEQFF. CDR3 DNA sequence: TGTGCCAGTAGCCTAGGGTCACTTGGGGGTGAGCAGTTCTTC. The whole variable domain, remainder taken from reference TRBV19 and TRBJ2-1, is DGGITQSPKYLFRKEGQNVTLSCEQNLNHDAMYWYRQDPGQGLRLIYYSQIVNDFQKGDIAEGYSVSREKKESFPLTVTSAQKNPTAFYLCASSLGSLGGEQFFGPGTRLTVL.

The CDR3 sequence: CASSLYEGWGTEAFF. DNA of the CDR3: TGTGCCAGCAGTTTATACGAGGGTTGGGGCACTGAAGCTTTCTTT. The J gene is TRBJ1-1, the V gene TRBV27; D is ambiguous. CDR1 MNHEY and CDR2 SMNVEV come from the germline V gene (reference sequence). The V and J ends lost 1 base and 4 bases respectively, with 13 bases between them. There are 15 residues in the CDR3.

This clonotype has more than one count but fewer than ten. The chain links TRBV28 to TRBJ1-5; D perhaps matches TRBD1 (6 bases). Germline lookup yields CDR1 MDHEN and CDR2 SYDVKM. This CDR3 has 16 residues. Trimming pared 7 bases from V and 0 bases from J, leaving 16 bases between. In DNA form, the CDR3 reads TGTGCCAGCACCACAAGGGGGAGAACTAGCAATCAGCCCCAGCATTTT. It translates to CASTTRGRTSNQPQHF.

This clonotype was found many times. This chain connects TRBV7-2 to TRBJ1-1, with D tentatively TRBD1 (6 bases). CDR1 SGHTA and CDR2 FQGNSA come from the germline V gene. The V end was cut by 8 bases, the J end by 0 bases, with 16 bases between. The CDR3 is made up of 15 amino acids. Here the CDR3 DNA reads TGTGCCAGCTTTCCCGGGGGCAGCTTGAACACTGAAGCTTTCTTT. Translated: CASFPGGSLNTEAFF.

This clonotype was seen ten or more times. The rearrangement uses TRBV7-2 and TRBJ2-5; 15 nucleotides match TRBD2. J gave up 6 bases and V 5 bases, and 7 bases lay outside the gene matches. CDR3 length equals 16 residues. Germline CDR1 reads SGHTA; CDR2 reads FQGNSA. This CDR3 reads CASSLGLAGGQKTQYF. CDR3 in DNA: TGTGCCAGCAGCCTCGGACTAGCGGGGGGGCAGAAGACCCAGTACTTC.

This clonotype has at least ten counts. The genes are TRBV12-3 or TRBV12-4 and TRBJ2-7; D is unresolved. The germline V and J ends were trimmed by 5 bases and 4 bases, with 12 bases remaining between them. CDR3 length: 13 residues. This chain's CDR3 is CASSAYGLYEQYF. The CDR3 DNA follows: TGTGCCAGCAGTGCTTACGGATTGTACGAGCAGTACTTC.

This clonotype was observed many times. This chain joins TRBV7-2 and TRBJ2-5; 7 nucleotides agree with TRBD1. Trimming cost V 5 bases and J 4 bases; bases outside gene matches: 7. The CDR3 runs to 14 residues. Germline-derived CDR1 and CDR2 are SGHTA and FQGNSA. The chain's CDR3 is CASSPRTGLETQYF. DNA of the CDR3: TGTGCCAGCAGCCCCCGGACAGGATTAGAGACCCAGTACTTC.

J is TRBJ1-3 and V is TRBV29-1; D is perhaps TRBD1 (5 bases). CDR1 and CDR2 (germline): SQVTM, ANQGSEA. CDR3 length equals 17 residues. This CDR3 is CSAETRQQRSSGNTIYF. DNA for the CDR3: TGCAGTGCGGAAACTCGACAGCAAAGAAGCTCTGGAAACACCATATATTTT.

This clonotype was seen at least ten times. This chain connects TRBV3-1 to TRBJ1-1; D is ambiguous. V was trimmed by 0 bases and J by 1 base, leaving 9 bases between them. CDR3 length: 15 residues. Germline V lookup: CDR1 LGHDT, CDR2 YNNKEL (reference sequence). As DNA, the CDR3 is TGTGCCAGCAGCCAAGATGGGAGGAAGAACACTGAAGCTTTCTTT. Translated, it gives CASSQDGRKNTEAFF.

In this sample, this clonotype turned up many times. The DNA for the CDR3 is TGTGCCAGCAGCTCCCAGGGGATCAACACCGGGGAGCTGTTTTTT. This codes for CASSSQGINTGELFF. V is TRBV7-2 and J is TRBJ2-2, with a tentative D call TRBD1 (6 bases). V gave up 4 bases and J gave up 2 bases, with 11 bases separating them. This CDR3 region has 15 residues. Germline V gene lookup returns CDR1 SGHTA and CDR2 FQGNSA.

In this sample, this clonotype turned up a few times. The chain is built from TRBV6-2 or TRBV6-3 and TRBJ2-1, with D possibly TRBD2 on 6 matching bases. CDR3 length: 12 residues. V lost 10 bases to trimming and J lost 7 bases, with 14 bases between them. The V gene's germline CDR1 is MNHEY and CDR2 SVGEGT. The CDR3 spells CATRTTGNEQFF. The CDR3 region has the DNA TGTGCCACCCGGACTACGGGGAATGAGCAGTTCTTC.

The chain employs TRBV7-6 and TRBJ1-4; a weak D match, TRBD1 (5 bases). Germline V CDR1 and CDR2: SGHVS, FNYEAQ. CDR3 length equals 14 residues. The V end was cut by 3 bases, the J end by 7 bases, with 12 bases between. CDR3 sequence reads: CASSLGPGGEKLFF. In nucleotides, the CDR3 is TGTGCCAGCAGCTTGGGGCCGGGGGGTGAAAAACTGTTTTTT.